This is a list of T cell receptor beta chains from one sample in a study of blood T cell repertoires in COVID-19. The assay was immunoSEQ multiplex PCR, and TCRdb's table has in-frame clones only and misses some. The data hold fewer than 350,000 clones, with approximately 90% observed a single time. Source material: peripheral blood. These receptor sequences come from a woman in her 30s with COVID-19, enrolled during active disease. Both conserved end residues are part of each CDR3. Each record gives: clone size, J gene, D gene, V gene, CDR3 DNA, CDR3 protein. D genes are given only for firm matches. Not every row has a clone size; where given, it reads once, few, many or a size class.

>.|TRBJ1-5|TRBD1|TRBV18
TGTGCCAGCTCAGGTGGGACAGGCGAACAGCCCCAGCATTTT
CASSGGTGEQPQHF
>.|TRBJ1-5|.|TRBV9
TGTGCCAGCAGCGTTGGGGGGAACGTCGGCAATCAGCCCCAGCATTTT
CASSVGGNVGNQPQHF
>.|TRBJ1-1|.|TRBV13
TGTGCCAGCAGCTCAGTGATGAACACTGAAGCTTTCTTT
CASSSVMNTEAFF
>.|TRBJ1-1|TRBD1|TRBV6-5
TGTGCCAGCAGGCCCTACAGGGACAGGAACACTGAAGCTTTCTTT
CASRPYRDRNTEAFF
>.|TRBJ2-1|.|TRBV4-3
TGCGCCAGCAGCCAAGATCTATTTGCGGCCTATGAGCAGTTCTTC
CASSQDLFAAYEQFF
>.|TRBJ2-1|TRBD1|TRBV18
TGTGCCAGCTCACCAACGGGACAGGGCGCCTTGGATGAGCAGTTCTTC
CASSPTGQGALDEQFF
>.|TRBJ1-6|.|TRBV5-8
TGTGCCGACCGAGACAGGTCTAATTCACCCCTCCACTTT
CADRDRSNSPLHF
>once|TRBJ1-1|.|TRBV20-1
TGCAGTGCTAGTGCCCCGGGACAAATGAACACTGAAGCTTTCTTT
CSASAPGQMNTEAFF
>.|TRBJ2-5|TRBD2|TRBV27
TGTGCCAGCAGTGAACGGACTAGCGGGATCCAAGAGACCCAGTACTTC
CASSERTSGIQETQYF
>.|TRBJ1-3|.|TRBV19
TGTGCCAGTAGTATACCTGTGGGAGGACTCTCTGGAAACACCATATATTTT
CASSIPVGGLSGNTIYF
>.|TRBJ1-5|TRBD1|TRBV19
TGTGCCAGTAGGAACAGGGGGAATCAGCCCCAGCATTTT
CASRNRGNQPQHF
>once|TRBJ2-2|.|TRBV14
TGTGCCAGCAGCCGACACCGAAACACCGGGGAGCTGTTTTTT
CASSRHRNTGELFF
>.|TRBJ1-1|.|TRBV27
TGTGCCAGCAAGGCGGGGGGGAAGGGCACTGAAGCTTTCTTT
CASKAGGKGTEAFF
>.|TRBJ1-5|.|TRBV24-1
TGTGCCACCAGTGATTCCGGCAGCGACAATCAGCCCCAGCATTTT
CATSDSGSDNQPQHF
>.|TRBJ1-4|TRBD1|TRBV27
TGTGCCAGCAGTTTAAGAGGGGGCAGTCTCTTCCTCGAAAAACTGTTTTTT
CASSLRGGSLFLEKLFF
>once|TRBJ1-2|.|TRBV9
TGTGCCAGCAGCGTAGGGGAGGTAGGGTATGGCTACACCTTC
CASSVGEVGYGYTF
>.|TRBJ1-4|.|TRBV7-9
TGTGCCAGCAGCGACCTCGGGGGGATGGATGAAAAACTGTTTTTT
CASSDLGGMDEKLFF
>.|TRBJ2-7|.|TRBV13
TGTGCCAGCAGCTTACGGGAACCTCCCTACGAGCAGTACTTC
CASSLREPPYEQYF
>.|TRBJ1-4|TRBD1|TRBV6-5
TGTGCCAGCAGGTCCACAGGGGCGACTAATGAAAAACTGTTTTTT
CASRSTGATNEKLFF
>.|TRBJ2-3|TRBD2|TRBV5-1
TGCGCCAGCAGCCTCCTAGCGGGGGGTCGGGCAGATACGCAGTATTTT
CASSLLAGGRADTQYF
>.|TRBJ2-1|TRBD1|TRBV7-7
TGTGCCAGCAGCCAAGGACAGGGGGCCGGTGAGCAGTTCTTC
CASSQGQGAGEQFF
>.|TRBJ1-3|.|TRBV3-1/TRBV3-2
TGTGCCAGCAGCCAAGCGGCAGGGGCTGGAAACACCATATATTTT
CASSQAAGAGNTIYF
>.|TRBJ2-1|TRBD2|TRBV30
TGTGCCTGGAGTCGATATAGCGGGGGGTCCTACAATGAGCAGTTCTTC
CAWSRYSGGSYNEQFF
>once|TRBJ2-2|.|TRBV6-6
TGTGCCAGCGCGTTTTCCGGGGAGCTGTTTTTT
CASAFSGELFF
>.|TRBJ1-3|.|TRBV5-1
TGCGCCAGCAGCCCCCGGGCGGGGGAAGGAAACACCATATATTTT
CASSPRAGEGNTIYF
>.|TRBJ1-1|.|TRBV30
TGTGCCTGGATGAGACAACCAATGAACACTGAAGCTTTCTTT
CAWMRQPMNTEAFF
>.|TRBJ2-1|TRBD1|TRBV5-4
TGTGCCAGCAGCTCGCCAACAGGGGTTCGTTCCTACAATGAGCAGTTCTTC
CASSSPTGVRSYNEQFF
>.|TRBJ2-5|.|TRBV11-3
TGTGCCAGCAGCTTAACACACCAAGAGACCCAGTACTTC
CASSLTHQETQYF
>.|TRBJ1-5|.|TRBV12-3/TRBV12-4
TGTGCCAGCAGTACGGGACAACTCCAGCATTTT
CASSTGQLQHF
>.|TRBJ2-7|TRBD2|TRBV28
TGTGCCAGCAGTTTTACGCTAGCGGGGCTAACCTACGAGCAGTACTTC
CASSFTLAGLTYEQYF
>.|TRBJ1-1|TRBD1|TRBV7-8
TGTGCCAGCAGCTTAGACTCCCGGACAGGGTTCGCCACTGAAGCTTTCTTT
CASSLDSRTGFATEAFF
>few|TRBJ2-1|TRBD1|TRBV6-5
TGTGCCAGCAGTACAGGGGGCAACAATGAGCAGTTCTTC
CASSTGGNNEQFF
>.|TRBJ1-2|TRBD1|TRBV19
TGTGCCAGTAGTACCCGACAGGGGTTAGGCTATGGCTACACCTTC
CASSTRQGLGYGYTF
>.|TRBJ2-1|TRBD2|TRBV10-2
TGCGCCAGCAGTGGATTATTAATTGCGGCGGGGGAAATCCACAATGAGCAGTTCTTC
CASSGLLIAAGEIHNEQFF
>.|TRBJ1-1|TRBD1|TRBV29-1
TGCAGCGTACTGCAGGGGGCGGCGGGCACTGAAGCTTTCTTT
CSVLQGAAGTEAFF
>.|TRBJ1-5|TRBD1|TRBV6-5
TGTGCCAGCAGTTCGGACAGGGGAAGGAATCAGCCCCAGCATTTT
CASSSDRGRNQPQHF
>.|TRBJ1-4|TRBD1|TRBV9
TGTGCCAGCAGCGCCAGACAGGGGTTAAGCGAAAAACTGTTTTTT
CASSARQGLSEKLFF